The 15 T cell receptor beta chains presented below share a single source sample, sequenced in a study of T cell responses to AZD1222 COVID-19 vaccine. Clones were read by immunoSEQ multiplex PCR, and TCRdb kept only the in-frame ones, dropping some. Of about 150,000 clones listed, 92% are singletons. The sample in question was peripheral blood, obtained on day 0 of AZD1222 vaccination. These receptors came from an adult in good health.

This clone was observed a single time. The chain links TRBV29-1 to TRBJ1-1; D remains unclear. CDR1 is SQVTM, CDR2 ANQGSEA, per germline. The germline V and J ends were trimmed by 7 bases and 1 base, with 10 bases remaining between them. The CDR3 extends over 12 amino acids. The CDR3 reads CSDGTPNTEAFF. The CDR3, as DNA: TGCAGCGACGGAACACCGAACACTGAAGCTTTCTTT.

The chain joins TRBV13 to TRBJ2-1, with TRBD2 matching 11 bases. The germline gives CDR1 PRHDT, CDR2 FYEKMQ (reference sequence). Unmatched junction bases numbered 5, after V lost 6 bases and J lost 1 base. The CDR3 length is 16 residues. CDR3: CASSTLAGVSYNEQFF. DNA of the CDR3: TGTGCCAGCAGTACACTAGCGGGAGTTTCCTACAATGAGCAGTTCTTC.

This chain links TRBV6-4 with TRBJ1-2; 7 bases line up with TRBD1. CDR1 is MRHNA and CDR2 is SNTAGT in the germline V gene. This CDR3 is built from 21 residues. The V and J ends lost 2 bases and 0 bases, in that order; junction bases with no gene match: 21. As DNA, the CDR3 is TGTGCCAGCAGTGACGAGACAGGGCCAACATCGGGGTACATCGCTAACTATGGCTACACCTTC. This translates into CASSDETGPTSGYIANYGYTF.

In this sample, this clone turned up once. The chain recombines TRBV19 with TRBJ2-1, with D possibly matching TRBD2 (5 bases). The CDR3 sequence is 11 residues long. CDR1 is LNHDA, CDR2 SQIVND, per germline (reference sequence). V dropped 4 bases and J dropped 15 bases, with 13 bases sitting between them. The CDR3: CASSTGINPFF. The DNA of the CDR3 is TGTGCCAGTAGTACCGGGATAAATCCGTTCTTC.

This chain joins TRBV7-2 and TRBJ1-6; D gene unclear. The CDR3 has 18 residues. CDR1 is SGHTA, CDR2 FQGNSA, per germline. V was clipped by 5 bases and J by 0 bases, with 17 bases between them. This chain's CDR3 is CASSLGVSGNSYNSPLHF. CDR3 DNA: TGTGCCAGCAGCCTTGGGGTATCGGGGAACTCCTATAATTCACCCCTCCACTTT.

This clone was recorded a few times. This chain links TRBV28 with TRBJ1-1; D ambiguous. Trimming took 6 bases from V and 10 from J, leaving 18 bases between them. This CDR3 contains 13 residues. Germline CDR1 MDHEN, CDR2 SYDVKM. The CDR3 sequence is CASRLEGLRGAFF. CDR3 DNA: TGTGCCAGCAGGCTCGAAGGTCTTCGGGGAGCTTTCTTT.

The chain has TRBV3-1 (or the pseudogene TRBV3-2) and TRBJ2-1, with TRBD2 matching over 14 bases. The CDR3 has 18 amino acids. From germline, CDR1 is LGHDT and CDR2 YNNKEL (reference sequence). J gave up 9 bases and V 4 bases, and 14 bases lay outside the gene matches. The CDR3 nucleotides are TGTGCCAGCAGCCCCGGGACTAGCGGGAGAATTATTTTGGGTGAGCAGTTCTTC. The encoded protein is CASSPGTSGRIILGEQFF.

V is TRBV28 and J is TRBJ2-2, with D perhaps matching TRBD1 (6 bases). The V and J ends lost 7 bases and 3 bases respectively, with 15 bases between them. Per germline, CDR1 MDHEN and CDR2 SYDVKM. This CDR3 has 15 residues. In DNA form, the CDR3 reads TGTGCCAGCATCGACCAGGGGACCTACACCGGGGAGCTGTTTTTT. The encoded protein is CASIDQGTYTGELFF.

The chain has TRBV5-1 and TRBJ2-3; unclear D gene. CDR3 length: 15 amino acids. The V end was cut by 0 bases, the J end by 0 bases, with 8 bases between. Looked up from germline, CDR1 is SGHRS and CDR2 is YFSETQ. As DNA, the CDR3 is TGCGCCAGCAGCTTGGATGGGCGGAGCACAGATACGCAGTATTTT. Its protein is CASSLDGRSTDTQYF. The whole variable domain, remainder taken from reference TRBV5-1 and TRBJ2-3, is KAGVTQTPRYLIKTRGQQVTLSCSPISGHRSVSWYQQTPGQGLQFLFEYFSETQRNKGNFPGRFSGRQFSNSRSEMNVSTLELGDSALYLCASSLDGRSTDTQYFGPGTRLTVL.

The chain has TRBV12-3 or TRBV12-4 and TRBJ1-3; D is uncertain. V gave up 5 bases and J gave up 8 bases, with 13 bases separating them. This CDR3 spans 13 amino acids. The CDR3 DNA follows: TGTGCCAGCAGTCATCAAATGAAGGACACCATATATTTT. Protein: CASSHQMKDTIYF.

The chain carries TRBV7-2 and TRBJ2-2, with D perhaps TRBD2 (6 bases). V lost 6 bases to trimming and J lost 1 base, with 15 bases between them. The CDR3 totals 16 residues. Germline loops: CDR1 SGHTA, CDR2 FQGNSA. The CDR3 loop is CASRIGGARNTGELFF. In DNA, the CDR3 is TGTGCCAGCAGAATCGGAGGGGCCCGGAACACCGGGGAGCTGTTTTTT.

The V gene is TRBV21-1, the J gene TRBJ2-7; TRBD2, as called in the table, went unchecked against the DNA. TRBV21-1 is deemed a pseudogene. The CDR3 is made up of 19 amino acids. In nucleotides, the CDR3 is TGTGCCAGCAGCACCCATAACCGGGGGGTAGCGGGCGCCACTCCGACGCAGTACTTC. Translating gives CASSTHNRGVAGATPTQYF.

The chain has TRBV7-9 and TRBJ1-4; 8 nucleotides line up with TRBD1. V was clipped by 5 bases and J by 2 bases; unmatched bases: 4. The CDR3 contains 15 residues. Germline V lookup: CDR1 SEHNR, CDR2 FQNEAQ (reference sequence). CDR3: CASSETGGTNEKLFF. CDR3 coding DNA: TGTGCCAGCAGCGAAACAGGGGGGACTAATGAAAAACTGTTTTTT. Using reference TRBV7-9 and TRBJ1-4 for the parts outside the CDR3, the full variable domain is DTGVSQNPRHKITKRGQNVTFRCDPISEHNRLYWYRQTLGQGPEFLTYFQNEAQLEKSRLLSDRFSAERPKGSFSTLEIQRTEQGDSAMYLCASSETGGTNEKLFFGSGTQLSVL.

The chain couples TRBV7-2 to TRBJ2-3; D remains unclear. Germline-derived CDR1 and CDR2 are SGHTA and FQGNSA. V lost 5 bases and J lost 9, with 21 bases in between. The CDR3 sequence is 15 residues long. In DNA, the CDR3 is TGTGCCAGCAGCCCCGGACCGCTCGGTGTGGGGACGCAGTATTTT. Its protein is CASSPGPLGVGTQYF.

V is TRBV20-1 and J is TRBJ1-2; D not resolved. The germline V gene has CDR1 DFQATT and CDR2 SNEGSKA (reference sequence). This CDR3 has 13 residues. V gave up 3 bases and J gave up 7 bases, with 15 bases separating them. CDR3 residues: CSASQGLGVGYTF. The CDR3 DNA sequence: TGCAGTGCTAGTCAAGGTTTGGGCGTTGGCTACACCTTC.